This T cell receptor (beta chain) was found in a study of CD8 T cells in Susac syndrome. At the level of the study: Patients with Susac syndrome were therapy-naive, on corticosteroids, or on intravenous immunoglobulin alone at the time that blood was drawn. General study points: Clonal CD8+ expansion in Susac was highest in TEMRA cells and active patients. There were approximately 15 Susac-specific public clones in total CD8+ repertoires and 5 or 6 in CD8+ TEMRA repertoires.

Comment on this clonotype: Its antigen remains unknown.

CD8+ and CD4+ T cells taken from blood had their TCR beta sequenced. After extraction with the RNeasy kit, about 0.45 to 1 ug of the RNA was reverse transcribed using random hexamers. TCRdb ran MiXCR on the immunoSEQ multiplex PCR reads and lists one entry per CDR3 protein. The sample shows around 100,000 distinct CDR3 sequences, roughly 96% of them seen only once. Germline V gene lookup returns CDR1 ENHRY and CDR2 SYGVKD. Between the trimmed V and J ends, which lost 4 bases and 0 bases, there was a span of 7 bases. The CDR3 spans 13 residues. The rearrangement joins TRBV10-3 to TRBJ2-7; D not certain. The receptor was derived from a human donor with Susac syndrome. Specimen: CD8+ T cells from PBMCs. CDR3 amino acids: CAISGTASYEQYF. CDR3 nucleotide sequence: TGTGCCATCAGTGGGACGGCCTCCTACGAGCAGTACTTC.